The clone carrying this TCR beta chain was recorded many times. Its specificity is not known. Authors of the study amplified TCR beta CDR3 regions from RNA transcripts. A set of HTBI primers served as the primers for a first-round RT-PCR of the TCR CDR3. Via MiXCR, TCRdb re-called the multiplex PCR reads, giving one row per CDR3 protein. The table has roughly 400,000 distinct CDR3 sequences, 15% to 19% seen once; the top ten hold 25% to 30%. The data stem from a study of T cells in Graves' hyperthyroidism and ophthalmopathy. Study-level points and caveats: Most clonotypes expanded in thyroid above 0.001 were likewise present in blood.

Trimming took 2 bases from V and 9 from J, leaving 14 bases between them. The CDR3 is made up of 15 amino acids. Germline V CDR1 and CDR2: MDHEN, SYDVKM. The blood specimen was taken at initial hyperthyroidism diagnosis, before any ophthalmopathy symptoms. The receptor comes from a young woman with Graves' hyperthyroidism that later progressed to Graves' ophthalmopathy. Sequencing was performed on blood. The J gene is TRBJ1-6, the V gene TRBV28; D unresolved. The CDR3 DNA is TGTGCCAGCAGTTTAGCATGGGGAAACGGTTCACCCCTCCACTTT. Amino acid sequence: CASSLAWGNGSPLHF.